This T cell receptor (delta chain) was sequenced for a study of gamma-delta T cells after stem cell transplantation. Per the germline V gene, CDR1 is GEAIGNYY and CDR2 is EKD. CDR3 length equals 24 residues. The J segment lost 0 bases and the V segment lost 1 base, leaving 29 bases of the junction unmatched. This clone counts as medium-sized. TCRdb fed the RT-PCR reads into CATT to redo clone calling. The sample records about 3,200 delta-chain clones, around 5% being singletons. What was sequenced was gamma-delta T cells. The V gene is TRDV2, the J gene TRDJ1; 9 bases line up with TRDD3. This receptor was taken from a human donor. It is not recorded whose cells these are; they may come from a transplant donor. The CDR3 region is CACDTVRISFGDTRGDENTDKLIF. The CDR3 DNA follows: TGTGCCTGTGACACGGTGAGAATCTCCTTTGGGGATACGAGGGGAGATGAAAACACCGATAAACTCATCTTT.